A selection of T cell receptor beta chains follows, all from one sample in a study of blood T cell repertoires in COVID-19. Clones were read by immunoSEQ multiplex PCR, and TCRdb kept only the in-frame ones, dropping some. This sample has a few hundred thousand clones, with approximately 92% found just once. The material sequenced was PBMCs or T cells enriched from blood (not recorded which). These receptors were collected from a woman aged 18-29 years in a cohort exposed to, infected with or recovered from COVID-19 (not recorded which). Both conserved end residues are part of each CDR3. A D gene is named only where the DNA matches it firmly.

TRBV6-1	TRBJ1-2	NA	CASSEGTLPPYGYTF
TRBV25-1	TRBJ2-3	NA	CASTAGARTDTQYF
TRBV5-6	TRBJ2-7	TRBD1	CASSPGQGRQTYEQYF
TRBV29-1	TRBJ2-1	NA	CSASNEQFF
TRBV15	TRBJ2-1	NA	CATSPDRFSYNEQFF
TRBV5-1	TRBJ2-4	TRBD1	CASSAGQGMNKNIQYF
TRBV6-1	TRBJ1-2	TRBD1	CASSEAGSGGGYTF
TRBV29-1	TRBJ2-3	TRBD2	CSVPRGSGSTDTQYF
TRBV11-2	TRBJ2-7	NA	CASMSIEISYEQYF
TRBV19	TRBJ2-1	TRBD1	CASSSDSGTVYNEQFF